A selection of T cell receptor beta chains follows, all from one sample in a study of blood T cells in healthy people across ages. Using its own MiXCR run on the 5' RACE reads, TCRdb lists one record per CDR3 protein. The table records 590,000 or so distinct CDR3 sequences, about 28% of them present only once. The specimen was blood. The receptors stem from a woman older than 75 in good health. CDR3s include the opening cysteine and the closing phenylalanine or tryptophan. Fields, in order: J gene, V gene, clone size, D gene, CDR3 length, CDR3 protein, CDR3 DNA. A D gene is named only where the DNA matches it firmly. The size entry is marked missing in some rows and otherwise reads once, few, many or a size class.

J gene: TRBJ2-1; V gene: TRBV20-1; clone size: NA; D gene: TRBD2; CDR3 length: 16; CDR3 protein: CSALSLAGPKGHEQFF; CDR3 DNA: TGCAGTGCACTTTCACTAGCGGGCCCAAAAGGCCATGAGCAGTTCTTC
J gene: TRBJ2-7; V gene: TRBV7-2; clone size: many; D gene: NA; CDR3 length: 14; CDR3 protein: CASTFLASSYEQYF; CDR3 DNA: TGTGCCAGCACCTTTCTAGCGAGCTCCTACGAGCAGTACTTC
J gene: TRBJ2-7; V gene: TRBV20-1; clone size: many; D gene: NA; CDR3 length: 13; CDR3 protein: CSARLRRGDEQYF; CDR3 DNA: TGCAGTGCTAGGTTGCGGAGAGGCGACGAGCAGTACTTC
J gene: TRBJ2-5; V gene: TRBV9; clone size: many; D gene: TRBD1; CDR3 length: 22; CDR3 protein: CASSVGTQADRGHVPHQETQYF; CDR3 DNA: TGTGCCAGCAGCGTAGGGACCCAGGCGGACAGGGGGCATGTACCCCACCAAGAGACCCAGTACTTC
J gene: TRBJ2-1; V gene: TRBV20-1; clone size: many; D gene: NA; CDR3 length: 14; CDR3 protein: CSAPVPVAHNEQFF; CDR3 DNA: TGCAGTGCCCCAGTCCCCGTGGCGCACAATGAGCAGTTCTTC
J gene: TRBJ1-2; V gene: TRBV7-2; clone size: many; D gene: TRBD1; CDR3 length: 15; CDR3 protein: CASSPRQGDGYGYTF; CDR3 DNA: TGTGCCAGCAGCCCTCGACAGGGAGACGGCTATGGCTACACCTTC
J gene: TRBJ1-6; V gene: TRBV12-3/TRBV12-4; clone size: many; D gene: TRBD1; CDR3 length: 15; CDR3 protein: CASSPRTGYNSPLHF; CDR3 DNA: TGTGCCAGCAGTCCTCGGACAGGGTATAATTCACCCCTCCACTTT
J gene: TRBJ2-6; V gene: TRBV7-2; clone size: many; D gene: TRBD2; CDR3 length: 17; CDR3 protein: CASRDLAGGFGANVLTF; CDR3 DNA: TGTGCCAGCAGGGATCTAGCGGGGGGCTTTGGGGCCAACGTCCTGACTTTC
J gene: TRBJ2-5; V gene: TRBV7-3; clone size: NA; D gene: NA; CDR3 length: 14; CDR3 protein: CASSPYYSQETQYF; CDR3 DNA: TGTGCCAGCAGTCCGTACTATTCTCAAGAGACCCAGTACTTC
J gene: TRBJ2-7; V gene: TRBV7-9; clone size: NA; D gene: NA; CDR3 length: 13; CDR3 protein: CASSLVSGDEQYF; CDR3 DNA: TGTGCCAGCAGCTTAGTATCCGGGGACGAGCAGTACTTC
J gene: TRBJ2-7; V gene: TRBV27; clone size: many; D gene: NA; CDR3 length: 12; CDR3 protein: CASSSSYNEQYF; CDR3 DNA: TGTGCCAGCAGCTCCTCCTACAATGAGCAGTACTTC
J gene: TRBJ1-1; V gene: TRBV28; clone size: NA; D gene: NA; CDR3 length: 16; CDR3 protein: CASSLPGTLTNTEAFF; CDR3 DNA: TGTGCCAGCAGTTTACCCGGGACGCTAACAAACACTGAAGCTTTCTTT
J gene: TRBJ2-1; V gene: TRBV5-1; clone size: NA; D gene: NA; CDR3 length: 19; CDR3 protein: CASSLGPQNLVDWFNEQFF; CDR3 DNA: TGCGCCAGCAGCTTGGGGCCCCAAAATTTGGTCGATTGGTTCAATGAGCAGTTCTTC
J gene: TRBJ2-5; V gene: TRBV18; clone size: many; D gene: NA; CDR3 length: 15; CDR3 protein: CASSEETGFQETQYF; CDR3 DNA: TGTGCCAGCTCAGAAGAAACCGGGTTCCAAGAGACCCAGTACTTC
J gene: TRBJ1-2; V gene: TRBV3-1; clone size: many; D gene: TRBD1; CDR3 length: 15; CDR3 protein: CASSHGIQGAGGYTF; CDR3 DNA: TGTGCCAGCAGCCACGGAATACAGGGGGCCGGTGGCTACACCTTC
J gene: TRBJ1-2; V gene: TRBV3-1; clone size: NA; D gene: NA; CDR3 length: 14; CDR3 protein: CASSQALTGAGYTF; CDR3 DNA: TGTGCCAGCAGCCAAGCCCTAACCGGGGCTGGCTACACCTTC
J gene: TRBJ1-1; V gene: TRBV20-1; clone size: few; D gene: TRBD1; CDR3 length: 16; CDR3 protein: CSARDRSGGGNTEAFF; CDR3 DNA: TGCAGTGCTAGAGATCGCTCAGGGGGCGGTAACACTGAAGCTTTCTTT
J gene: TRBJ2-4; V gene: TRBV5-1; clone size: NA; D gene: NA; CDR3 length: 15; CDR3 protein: CTSSLGTFSYNEQYF; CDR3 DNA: TGCACCAGCAGCTTGGGGACATTCTCCTACAATGAGCAGTACTTC
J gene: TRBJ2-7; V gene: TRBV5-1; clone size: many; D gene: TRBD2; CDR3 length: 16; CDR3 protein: CASSLGLAGADYEQYF; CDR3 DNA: TGCGCCAGCAGCTTGGGGCTAGCGGGGGCCGATTACGAGCAGTACTTC
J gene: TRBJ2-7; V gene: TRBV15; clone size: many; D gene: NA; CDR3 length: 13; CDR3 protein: CATSGVDTYEQYF; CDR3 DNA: TGTGCCACCAGCGGGGTGGACACCTACGAGCAGTACTTC
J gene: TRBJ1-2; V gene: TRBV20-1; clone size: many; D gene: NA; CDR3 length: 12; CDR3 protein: CSARVAGYGYTF; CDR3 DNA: TGCAGTGCTAGAGTGGCGGGGTATGGCTACACCTTC
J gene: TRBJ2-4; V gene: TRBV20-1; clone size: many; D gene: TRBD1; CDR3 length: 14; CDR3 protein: CSGITGVAKNIQYF; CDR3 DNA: TGCAGTGGTATCACAGGGGTAGCCAAAAACATTCAGTACTTC
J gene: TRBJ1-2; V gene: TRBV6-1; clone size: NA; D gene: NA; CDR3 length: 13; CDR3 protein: CASTYRANYGYTF; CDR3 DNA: TGTGCCAGCACCTACAGGGCCAACTATGGCTACACCTTC
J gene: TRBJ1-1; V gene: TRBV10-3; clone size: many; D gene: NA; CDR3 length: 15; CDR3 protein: CAISDRGGTNTEAFF; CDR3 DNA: TGTGCCATCAGTGATAGGGGGGGCACTAACACTGAAGCTTTCTTT
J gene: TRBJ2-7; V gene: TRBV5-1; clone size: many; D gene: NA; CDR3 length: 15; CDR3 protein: CASSLAEGFSYEQYF; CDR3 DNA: TGCGCCAGCAGCTTGGCCGAAGGGTTCTCCTACGAGCAGTACTTC
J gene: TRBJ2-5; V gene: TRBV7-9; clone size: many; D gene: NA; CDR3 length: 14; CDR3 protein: CASSPLDGGETQYF; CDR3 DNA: TGTGCCAGCAGCCCATTGGACGGGGGAGAGACCCAGTACTTC
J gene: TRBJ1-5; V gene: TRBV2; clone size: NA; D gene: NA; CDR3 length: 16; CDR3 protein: CASSEYLRYSNQPQHF; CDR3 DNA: TGTGCCAGCAGTGAATATCTGCGGTATAGCAATCAGCCCCAGCATTTT
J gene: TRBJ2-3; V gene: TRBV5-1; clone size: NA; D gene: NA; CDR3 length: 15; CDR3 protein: CASMGSGRRGDTQYF; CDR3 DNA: TGCGCCAGCATGGGGTCTGGACGGCGAGGGGATACGCAGTATTTT
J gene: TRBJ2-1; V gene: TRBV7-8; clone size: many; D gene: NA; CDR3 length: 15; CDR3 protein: CASSLADNRGNEQFF; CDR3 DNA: TGTGCCAGCAGCTTAGCCGATAACCGGGGCAATGAGCAGTTCTTC
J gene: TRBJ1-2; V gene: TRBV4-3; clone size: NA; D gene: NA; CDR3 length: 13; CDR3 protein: CASSQEVGYGYTF; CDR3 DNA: TGCGCCAGCAGCCAAGAAGTAGGCTATGGCTACACCTTC
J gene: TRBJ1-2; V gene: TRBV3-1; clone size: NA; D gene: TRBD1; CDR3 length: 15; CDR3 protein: CACSQRDRELYGYTF; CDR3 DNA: TGTGCCTGCAGCCAACGGGACAGGGAACTATATGGCTACACCTTC
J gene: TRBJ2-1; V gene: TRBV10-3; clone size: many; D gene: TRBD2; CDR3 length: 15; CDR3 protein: CAITAGTSLNNEQFF; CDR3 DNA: TGTGCCATCACCGCCGGGACTAGCCTGAACAATGAGCAGTTCTTC
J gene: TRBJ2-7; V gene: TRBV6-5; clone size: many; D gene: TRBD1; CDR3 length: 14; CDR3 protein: CASSSGQGIYEQYF; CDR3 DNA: TGTGCCAGCAGTTCGGGACAGGGGATCTACGAGCAGTACTTC
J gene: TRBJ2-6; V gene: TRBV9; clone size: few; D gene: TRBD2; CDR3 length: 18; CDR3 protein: CASSVSGLTNSGANVLTF; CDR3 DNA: TGTGCCAGCAGCGTATCGGGACTAACGAACTCTGGGGCCAACGTCCTGACTTTC
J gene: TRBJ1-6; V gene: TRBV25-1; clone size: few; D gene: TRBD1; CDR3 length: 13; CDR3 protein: CASSTGRGSPLHF; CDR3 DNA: TGTGCCAGCTCGACAGGGAGGGGCTCACCCCTCCACTTT
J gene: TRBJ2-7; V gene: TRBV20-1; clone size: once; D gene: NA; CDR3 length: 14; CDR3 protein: CCAPRGPRRDEQYF; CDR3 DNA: TGCTGTGCCCCGAGGGGTCCCCGGAGGGACGAGCAGTACTTC
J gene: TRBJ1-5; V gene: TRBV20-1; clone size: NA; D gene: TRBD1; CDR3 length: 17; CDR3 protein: CSAVGGQGMRSNQPQHF; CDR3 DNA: TGCAGTGCCGTGGGGGGACAGGGTATGAGGAGCAATCAGCCCCAGCATTTT
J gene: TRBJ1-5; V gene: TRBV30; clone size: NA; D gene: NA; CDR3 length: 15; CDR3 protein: CAWSDKGGGYQPQHF; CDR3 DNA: TGTGCCTGGAGTGATAAGGGAGGAGGTTATCAGCCCCAGCATTTT
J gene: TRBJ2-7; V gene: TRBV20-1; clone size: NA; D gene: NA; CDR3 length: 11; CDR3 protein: CSAIRSYEQYF; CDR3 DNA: TGCAGTGCTATTCGTTCCTACGAGCAGTACTTC
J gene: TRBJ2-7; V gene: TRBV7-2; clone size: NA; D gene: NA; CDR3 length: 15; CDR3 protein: CASSLDGPGPYEQYF; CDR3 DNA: TGTGCCAGCAGCTTAGACGGACCTGGCCCCTACGAGCAGTACTTC
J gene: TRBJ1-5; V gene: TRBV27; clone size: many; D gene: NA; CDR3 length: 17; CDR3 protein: CASTRKPPEMGNQPQHF; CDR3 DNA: TGTGCCAGCACTCGGAAACCGCCAGAAATGGGCAATCAGCCCCAGCATTTT
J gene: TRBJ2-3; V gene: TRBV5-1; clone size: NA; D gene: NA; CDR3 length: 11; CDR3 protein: CASPSSWTQYF; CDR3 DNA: TGCGCCAGCCCAAGCTCTTGGACGCAGTATTTT
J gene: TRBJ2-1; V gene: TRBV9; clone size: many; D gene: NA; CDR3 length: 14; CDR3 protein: CASSAGLTSNEQFF; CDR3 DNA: TGTGCCAGCAGCGCGGGACTCACTAGCAATGAGCAGTTCTTC
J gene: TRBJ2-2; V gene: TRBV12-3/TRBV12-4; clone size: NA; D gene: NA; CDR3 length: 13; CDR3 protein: CASSRRTDGELFF; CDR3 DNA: TGTGCCAGCAGCCGACGGACGGACGGGGAGCTGTTTTTT
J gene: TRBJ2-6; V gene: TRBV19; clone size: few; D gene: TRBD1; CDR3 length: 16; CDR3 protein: CATNNRGTSGANVLTF; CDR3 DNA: TGTGCCACTAACAACAGGGGTACCTCTGGGGCCAACGTCCTGACTTTC
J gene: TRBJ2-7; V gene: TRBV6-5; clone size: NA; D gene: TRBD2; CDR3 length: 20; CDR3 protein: CASSYSNTGTGTSGPYEQYF; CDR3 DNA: TGTGCCAGCAGTTACTCGAACACAGGGACCGGGACTAGCGGTCCCTACGAGCAGTACTTC
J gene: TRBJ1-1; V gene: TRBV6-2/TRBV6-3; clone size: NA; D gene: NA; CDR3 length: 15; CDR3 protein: CASSPSPGTTTEAFF; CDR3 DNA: TGTGCCAGCAGTCCATCCCCAGGGACTACCACTGAAGCTTTCTTT
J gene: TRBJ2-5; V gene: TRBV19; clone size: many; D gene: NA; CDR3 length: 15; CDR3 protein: CASSPGTQGRETQYF; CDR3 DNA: TGTGCCAGTAGTCCCGGGACCCAAGGACGGGAGACCCAGTACTTC
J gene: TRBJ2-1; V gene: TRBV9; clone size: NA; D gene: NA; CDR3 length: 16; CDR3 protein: CASSVLPASTYNEQFF; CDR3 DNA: TGTGCCAGCAGCGTATTACCAGCTTCTACCTACAATGAGCAGTTCTTC
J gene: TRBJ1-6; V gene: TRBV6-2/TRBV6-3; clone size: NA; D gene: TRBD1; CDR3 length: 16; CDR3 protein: CASSSRDRGVNSPPHF; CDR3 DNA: TGTGCCAGCAGTTCGCGGGACAGGGGAGTAAATTCACCCCCCCACTTT
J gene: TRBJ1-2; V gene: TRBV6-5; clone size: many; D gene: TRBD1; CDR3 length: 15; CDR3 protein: CASSYEGKGAFGYTF; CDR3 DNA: TGTGCCAGCAGTTACGAAGGAAAGGGGGCATTCGGATACACCTTC
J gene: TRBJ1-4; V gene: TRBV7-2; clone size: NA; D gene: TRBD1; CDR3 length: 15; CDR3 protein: CASSLTGAPNERLFF; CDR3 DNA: TGTGCCAGCAGCCTGACAGGGGCCCCTAATGAAAGACTGTTTTTT
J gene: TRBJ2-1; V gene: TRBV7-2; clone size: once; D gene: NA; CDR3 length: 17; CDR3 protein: CASSPGAGRSPRSEQFF; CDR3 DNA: TGTGCCAGCAGCCCCGGGGCGGGGAGAAGTCCACGTTCCGAGCAGTTCTTC